This TCR beta chain is from a study of response to subunit inactivated influenza vaccine. The V gene lost 1 base and the J gene lost 3 bases, with 13 bases spanning the gap. This CDR3 contains 16 residues. Germline CDR1 reads LGHDT; CDR2 reads YNNKEL (reference sequence). TCRdb ran MiXCR on the RT-PCR reads and lists one entry per CDR3 protein. Among 450,000 to 700,000 distinct CDR3 sequences, about 14% were seen once, and the ten largest hold 11%. This receptor was identified in a man aged 45-65 years who received an inactivated influenza vaccine. This chain joins TRBV3-1 and TRBJ2-1, with a tentative D call TRBD2 (6 bases). The sample in question was PBMCs from blood, obtained 12 days after vaccination. The CDR3 DNA is TGTGCCAGCAGCCAAGGGTTCGGACTAAACTACAATGAGCAGTTCTTC. It specifies CASSQGFGLNYNEQFF.